This TCR beta chain was recovered during a study of blood T cell repertoires in COVID-19 (dated by TCRdb to the early 2020s). Study-level background: Samples from collaborators originated in the United States, Italy and Spain and spanned both the acute and convalescent phases of COVID-19. The material from the prospective study consisted of cDNA or gDNA derived from T cells, B-cell-depleted T cells, or PBMCs. Subjects who had been exposed to COVID-19, were actively infected with it, or had recovered from it provided the deeply sampled blood TCRbeta repertoires that made up the dataset. The repertoires were made available in a free public database intended to serve as a resource for research on the immune response to SARS-CoV-2. Samples were obtained from the ongoing ImmuneRACE study (first 160 participants) and from 1,254 subjects provided by 6 global collaborators. The sample metadata nearly always contained a de-identified subject ID, COVID-19 status, age in years and sex. Where available, HLA class I and class II types were taken from metadata supplied by the sample provider and were not determined by assay-based typing. Results the study describes overall, beyond this receptor: The quantity of clinical and demographic metadata differed by source and by participant and was supplied without curation.

Spanning cysteine to phenylalanine, the CDR3 consists of 15 amino acids. Only the CDR3 part of the read is kept: 45 bases, read in frame from the first base. Here V drops 7 bases and J drops 2 bases, and the junction holds 5 bases not matched to any gene. For CDR1 and CDR2, the germline V gene (reference sequence) lists LGHDT and YNNKEL. About this clone itself: Its antigen remains undetermined. Within one base of it there is no much larger clone, and no base qualities were kept. The sample contains more than one DNA sequence encoding this CDR3.

TCRbeta CDR3 regions were amplified from genomic DNA using the immunoSEQ Assay, a bias-controlled multiplex PCR. From the authors' description of their analysis: Within the assay, amplification of reference gene primers was used to estimate how many nucleated cells each sample contained. Sequence reads were collapsed and filtered to measure the absolute abundance of every unique TCRbeta CDR3 rearrangement. For each sample, productive Simpson clonality was calculated by taking the square root of Simpson's diversity index across productive rearrangements. The immuneACCESS repertoire file appears here via TCRdb, limited to in-frame rearrangements. These files lack a portion of the clones; in checked studies, under half of the deficit traces to unresolved V genes, and the cause of the others is not known. The V and J calls and the clone size are those of that table, but D and trimming were determined from the DNA. The sample contains about 62,000 clones, around 86% of them found a single time. The ten largest make up 1% to 1.5% of the sample.

Collaborating institutions collected whole blood in K2EDTA tubes following their own protocols. For TCRbeta analysis, collaborators shipped samples in one of three forms: frozen whole blood, isolated PBMCs, or DNA extracted from either of those sample types. Sequencing input: peripheral blood. The chain is encoded by TRBV3-1 (or the pseudogene TRBV3-2) joined to TRBJ2-1; TRBD1 aligns with 10 central bases. The sequence was obtained from a woman older than 75 with acute or convalescent COVID-19. The CDR3 reads as follows: CASTTGQGAYNEQFF. The nucleotide sequence reads as follows: TGTGCCAGCACCACAGGACAGGGGGCCTACAATGAGCAGTTCTTC.